One sample yielded the 18 T cell receptor beta chains listed below, sequenced in a study of T cell responses to AZD1222 COVID-19 vaccine. The data were produced by immunoSEQ multiplex PCR, yet TCRdb's version contains in-frame clones alone and is incomplete. Of 100,000 to 150,000 clones detected, 75% to 95% appear once; the ten largest clones hold under 2%. The sample here was peripheral blood, taken 28 days after the second AZD1222 dose. All receptors derive from an adult who received the AZD1222 COVID-19 vaccine.

This clone showed up just once. This rearrangement joins TRBV4-1 to TRBJ1-3; D gene ambiguous. The germline CDR1 and CDR2 sequences are MGHRA and YSYEKL. This CDR3 region has 19 residues. The ends were cut back, 0 bases at V and 0 bases at J, with 18 bases in the middle. DNA for the CDR3: TGCGCCAGCAGCCAAGATCCCGACGGACTGCCTTCCTCTGGAAACACCATATATTTT. Encoded protein: CASSQDPDGLPSSGNTIYF.

In the case of this clone: This sample includes further DNA sequences coding for the same CDR3. The V and J genes are TRBV30 and TRBJ1-1; perhaps TRBD1 as D (5 bases). The V end was cut by 0 bases, the J end by 4 bases, with 12 bases between. The CDR3 covers 14 residues. Germline values: CDR1 GTSNPN, CDR2 SVGIG (reference sequence). As DNA, the CDR3 is TGTGCCTGGAGTGTCGTAGGCGGGGGCACTGAAGCTTTCTTT. The encoded protein is CAWSVVGGGTEAFF.

The V gene is TRBV6-4, the J gene TRBJ2-1; TRBD2 agrees at 8 bases. Germline V gene sequence: CDR1 MRHNA, CDR2 SNTAGT. The CDR3 spans 12 residues. With 6 bases clipped from V and 15 bases from J, the junction kept 10 bases outside the gene matches. The CDR3 DNA is TGTGCCAGCAGGCCACCGGGGGGGGATCCGTTCTTC. It translates to CASRPPGGDPFF.

The chain combines TRBV10-3 with TRBJ1-1, with D hard to call. The V gene lost 0 bases and the J gene lost 3 bases, with 11 bases spanning the gap. The length of the CDR3 is 15 residues. The germline CDR1 and CDR2 sequences are ENHRY and SYGVKD. The chain's CDR3 is CAISESIGLYTEAFF. The CDR3 DNA is TGTGCCATCAGTGAGTCGATAGGGCTTTACACTGAAGCTTTCTTT.

The chain uses TRBV5-4 and TRBJ1-1, with 11 bases that match TRBD1. The germline V gene has CDR1 SGHNT and CDR2 YYREEE (reference sequence). CDR3 length equals 17 residues. V was clipped by 9 bases and J by 4 bases; unmatched bases: 17. The DNA for the CDR3 is TGTGCCACTCGGACAGGGGGCGCAGGGGTGGCTGGCACTGAAGCTTTCTTT. Its protein is CATRTGGAGVAGTEAFF.

The V call is TRBV6-4, the J call TRBJ1-2; D call uncertain. Germline loops: CDR1 MRHNA, CDR2 SNTAGT. This CDR3 contains 11 residues. V lost 0 bases and J 4 bases, leaving 0 bases between the germline ends. This chain's CDR3 is CASSDSYGYTF. The CDR3 DNA is TGTGCCAGCAGTGACTCCTATGGCTACACCTTC.

CDR3 residues: CASSPRPMVTTDTQYF. The DNA of the CDR3 is TGTGCCAGCAGTCCTCGCCCCATGGTGACCACAGATACGCAGTATTTT. The rearrangement links TRBV9 to TRBJ2-3; no definite D call. The germline V gene encodes CDR1 SGDLS and CDR2 YYNGEE. The ends were cut back, 5 bases at V and 2 bases at J, with 18 bases in the middle. The CDR3 spans 16 residues.

This sequence joins TRBV12-3 or TRBV12-4 and TRBJ2-1, with unresolved D. This CDR3 is built from 11 residues. Trimming stripped 6 bases from V and 7 bases from J, with 7 bases between. The CDR3 is CASRKPNEQFF. As DNA, the CDR3 is TGTGCCAGCAGGAAACCGAATGAGCAGTTCTTC.

This clone was counted once. This chain links TRBV5-5 with TRBJ1-3; no reliable D call. V lost 1 base and J 4 bases, leaving 12 bases between the germline ends. The CDR3 runs 15 residues. CDR1 SGHKS and CDR2 YYEKEE come from the germline V gene (reference sequence). CDR3 residues: CASSLIPLGGNTIYF. In DNA form, the CDR3 reads TGTGCCAGCAGCTTGATACCCCTGGGGGGAAACACCATATATTTT.

The chain carries TRBV18 and TRBJ1-1; D unresolved. Germline CDR1 KGHSH, CDR2 LQKENI. Trimming removed 8 bases from V and 0 bases from J, with 10 bases in between. The CDR3 covers 13 residues. The CDR3 loop is CASRIGLNTEAFF. The CDR3 nucleotides are TGTGCCAGCAGAATCGGACTGAACACTGAAGCTTTCTTT.

The chain combines TRBV18 with TRBJ2-2; D gene unclear. There are 13 residues in the CDR3. The ends were cut back, 2 bases at V and 5 bases at J, with 6 bases in the middle. The germline gives CDR1 KGHSH, CDR2 LQKENI. CDR3 DNA sequence: TGTGCCAGCTCACCATGGGGTACCGGGGAGCTGTTTTTT. The encoded protein is CASSPWGTGELFF. The full variable domain, rest sourced from reference TRBV18 and TRBJ2-2, is NAGVMQNPRHLVRRRGQEARLRCSPMKGHSHVYWYRQLPEEGLKFMVYLQKENIIDESGMPKERFSAEFPKEGPSILRIQQVVRGDSAAYFCASSPWGTGELFFGEGSRLTVL.

The sample holds one count of this clone. J is TRBJ1-1 and V is TRBV18; the D is unclear. Trimming pared 4 bases from V and 1 base from J, leaving 16 bases between. CDR1 and CDR2 (germline): KGHSH, LQKENI. CDR3 size: 16 residues. CDR3 sequence (DNA): TGTGCCAGCTCACGGAGGGAGGTGACGGGGAACACTGAAGCTTTCTTT. It codes for CASSRREVTGNTEAFF.

This chain links TRBV19 with TRBJ2-4; 7 bases map to TRBD1. Unmatched junction bases numbered 16, after V lost 5 bases and J lost 6 bases. Germline CDR1 and CDR2: LNHDA and SQIVND (reference sequence). The CDR3 extends over 17 amino acids. CDR3 amino acids: CASSPGPRQGGVNIQYF. As DNA, the CDR3 is TGTGCCAGTAGTCCAGGCCCGCGACAGGGTGGTGTAAACATTCAGTACTTC.

The chain couples TRBV7-9 to TRBJ2-3; D not certain. Germline-derived CDR1 and CDR2 are SEHNR and FQNEAQ (reference sequence). The CDR3 is 11 residues long. The V end was cut by 6 bases, the J end by 14 bases, with 15 bases between. The CDR3 is CASSLRAPAYF. In DNA form, the CDR3 reads TGTGCCAGCAGTCTCCGAGCCCCAGCGTATTTT.

The chain recombines TRBV12-3 or TRBV12-4 with TRBJ1-2; D unclear. Between the trimmed V and J ends, which lost 5 bases and 3 bases, there was a span of 10 bases. This CDR3 has 13 amino acids. The DNA of the CDR3 is TGTGCCAGCAGTCCTCCGGGATACTATGGCTACACCTTC. Its translation: CASSPPGYYGYTF.

V and J are TRBV21-1 and TRBJ1-1; TRBD1 is taken as the D call from the table, unchecked against the DNA. TRBV21-1 is termed a pseudogene. The length of the CDR3 is 19 residues. CDR3: CASSKLAGGDEGTDTEAFF. Written as DNA, the CDR3 is TGTGCCAGCAGCAAATTGGCAGGGGGCGACGAGGGGACGGACACTGAAGCTTTCTTT.

The rearrangement links TRBV6-4 to TRBJ1-2, with TRBD1 as a possible D gene (6 bases). The CDR3 runs to 17 residues. V was shortened by 7 bases and J by 5 bases, with 26 bases between the two germline ends. The germline V gene has CDR1 MRHNA and CDR2 SNTAGT. The chain's CDR3 is CASTDPLPGQKGYGYTF. The CDR3 DNA reads as TGTGCCAGCACCGACCCCCTACCGGGACAAAAGGGGTATGGCTACACCTTC.

The V and J genes are TRBV7-9 and TRBJ1-3, with D uncertain. The CDR3 sequence is 14 residues long. Looked up from germline, CDR1 is SEHNR and CDR2 is FQNEAQ (reference sequence). With 5 bases removed from V and 4 bases from J, the gap between germline ends came to 12 bases. Written as DNA, the CDR3 is TGTGCCAGCAGCCCCCGGCTGTTAGGAAACACCATATATTTT. Translated, it gives CASSPRLLGNTIYF.